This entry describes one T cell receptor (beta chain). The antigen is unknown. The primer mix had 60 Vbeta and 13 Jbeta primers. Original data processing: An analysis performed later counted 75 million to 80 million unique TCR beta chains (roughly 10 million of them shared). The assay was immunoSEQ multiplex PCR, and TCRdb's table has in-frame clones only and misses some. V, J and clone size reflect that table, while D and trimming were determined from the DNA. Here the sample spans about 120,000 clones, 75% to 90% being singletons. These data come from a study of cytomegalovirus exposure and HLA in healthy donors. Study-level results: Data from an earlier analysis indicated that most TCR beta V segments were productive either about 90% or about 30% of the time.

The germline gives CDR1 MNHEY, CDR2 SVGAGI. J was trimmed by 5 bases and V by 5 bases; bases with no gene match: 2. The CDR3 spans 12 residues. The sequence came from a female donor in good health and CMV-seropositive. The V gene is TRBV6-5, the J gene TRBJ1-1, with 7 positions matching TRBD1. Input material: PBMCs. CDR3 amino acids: CASSIRGTEAFF. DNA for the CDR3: TGTGCCAGCAGTATCAGGGGGACTGAAGCTTTCTTT.